The 9 T cell receptor beta chains listed next were all sequenced from one sample in a study of OX40 agonist ivuxolimab in advanced cancers. Measured with immunoSEQ multiplex PCR; TCRdb has only the in-frame clones, and not every one. The sample has 36,000 or so clones; about 81% are singletons. Sequenced material: CD4+ or CD8+ T cells sorted from blood, taken in a trial of the OX40 agonist ivuxolimab. Receptor source: an adult with an advanced solid tumor such as melanoma, head and neck, liver or kidney cancer.

The chain combines TRBV7-2 with TRBJ1-6; weak D call: TRBD1 (5 bases). Trimming stripped 1 base from V and 7 bases from J, with 17 bases between. The CDR3 covers 17 residues. Germline values: CDR1 SGHTA, CDR2 FQGNSA. CDR3 region: CASSLEFSREGNSPLHF. The DNA of the CDR3 is TGTGCCAGCAGCTTAGAATTCTCCAGGGAGGGGAATTCACCCCTCCACTTT. Full variable domain (missing parts from reference TRBV7-2 and TRBJ1-6): GAGVSQSPSNKVTEKGKDVELRCDPISGHTALYWYRQSLGQGLEFLIYFQGNSAPDKSGLPSDRFSAERTGGSVSTLTIQRTQQEDSAVYLCASSLEFSREGNSPLHFGNGTRLTVT.

The chain employs TRBV11-3 and TRBJ2-7; possible D gene TRBD1, 6 bases. V lost 0 bases, J lost 7 bases, and 16 bases lay in between. This CDR3 is built from 15 residues. Per germline, CDR1 SGHNT and CDR2 YENEEA. CDR3: CASSLDTGQLREQYF. In DNA form, the CDR3 reads TGTGCCAGCAGCTTAGATACGGGACAACTACGAGAGCAGTACTTC.

The V call is TRBV5-1, the J call TRBJ1-4; D may be TRBD1 (6 bases). Germline CDR1 reads SGHRS; CDR2 reads YFSETQ. V lost 2 bases and J lost 1, with 18 bases in between. The CDR3 is made up of 18 amino acids. CDR3 DNA sequence: TGCGCCAGCAGCTTATCGACAGGAGGACGCGGAACTAATGAAAAACTGTTTTTT. Translating it yields CASSLSTGGRGTNEKLFF.

The V call is TRBV7-2, the J call TRBJ2-1; 10 bases match TRBD1. Germline values: CDR1 SGHTA, CDR2 FQGNSA. The length of the CDR3 is 16 residues. Trimming took 0 bases from V and 7 from J; bases not matched to a gene: 6. The CDR3 loop is CASSLAGQGLGNEQFF. The CDR3 nucleotides are TGTGCCAGCAGCTTAGCGGGACAGGGGCTCGGGAATGAGCAGTTCTTC.

The V and J genes are TRBV11-2 and TRBJ2-4; the match to TRBD1 covers 8 bases. Per germline, CDR1 SGHAT and CDR2 FQNNGV. Trimming took 5 bases from V and 7 from J; bases not matched to a gene: 7. The CDR3 consists of 14 residues. Written as DNA, the CDR3 is TGTGCCAGCAGCCCATGGACAGGGAAGAACATTCAGTACTTC. Protein: CASSPWTGKNIQYF.

The V gene is TRBV19, the J gene TRBJ1-5; a weak D match, TRBD1 (5 bases). This CDR3 region has 16 residues. Trimming cost V 7 bases and J 4 bases, with 20 bases left between them. Germline V CDR1 and CDR2: LNHDA, SQIVND (reference sequence). The DNA of the CDR3 is TGTGCCAGTAACCCGACCCCAGGGCTAGGGAATCAGCCCCAGCATTTT. Translated: CASNPTPGLGNQPQHF.

The CDR3 DNA follows: TGTGCCACCAGCAGGAAGACAGGCCTTAATGAAAAACTGTTTTTT. Encoded protein: CATSRKTGLNEKLFF. The V gene is TRBV15, the J gene TRBJ1-4; possibly TRBD1 for D (6 bases). V was cut by 3 bases and J by 4 bases, with 12 bases left in between. CDR1 is LNHNV, CDR2 YYDKDF, per germline (reference sequence). The CDR3 runs 15 residues.

The chain carries TRBV7-3 and TRBJ1-1; D not certain. Trimming took off 5 bases at V and 0 bases at J, with 13 bases between the two ends. Germline CDR1 is SGHTA and CDR2 is FQGTGA. The CDR3 sequence is 15 residues long. In nucleotides, the CDR3 is TGTGCCAGCAGCCCCCGACGTACTCTGAACACTGAAGCTTTCTTT. Protein product: CASSPRRTLNTEAFF.

CDR3 loop: CASSEVVKNIQYF. CDR3 nucleotides: TGTGCCAGCAGTGAAGTTGTCAAAAACATTCAGTACTTC. The genes are TRBV2 and TRBJ2-4; D gene unclear. The CDR3 length is 13 residues. The V gene's germline CDR1 is SNHLY and CDR2 FYNNEI. Between the trimmed V and J ends, which lost 1 base and 3 bases, there was a span of 4 bases.